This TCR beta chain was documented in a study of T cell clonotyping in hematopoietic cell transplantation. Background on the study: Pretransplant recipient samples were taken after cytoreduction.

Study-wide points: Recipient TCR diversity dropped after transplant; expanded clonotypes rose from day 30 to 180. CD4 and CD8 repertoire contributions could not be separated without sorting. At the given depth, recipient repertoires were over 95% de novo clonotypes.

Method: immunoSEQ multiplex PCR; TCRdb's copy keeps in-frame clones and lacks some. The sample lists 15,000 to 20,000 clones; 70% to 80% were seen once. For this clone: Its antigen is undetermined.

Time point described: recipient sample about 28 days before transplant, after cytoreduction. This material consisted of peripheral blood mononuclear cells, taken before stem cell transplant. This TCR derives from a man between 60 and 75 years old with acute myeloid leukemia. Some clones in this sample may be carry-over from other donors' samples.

The CDR3 DNA is TGTGCCAGCAGCCAATGGGGGGTGAACTATGGCTACACCTTC. Translation gives CASSQWGVNYGYTF. J is TRBJ1-2 and V is TRBV7-2; perhaps TRBD1 as D (5 bases). Germline CDR1 SGHTA, CDR2 FQGNSA. Trimming took off 5 bases at V and 2 bases at J, with 12 bases between the two ends. This CDR3 is built from 14 residues.